Reported below is one T cell receptor (beta chain). The data originate from a study of blood T cell repertoires in COVID-19. Recovered status applied to Cohort 3 donors who had two consecutive negative PCRs. It also applied to those with clearance or with symptom resolution. Authors' analysis steps: Amplified reference gene primers provided the basis for estimating nucleated cell counts. Sequencing used immunoSEQ multiplex PCR; TCRdb keeps in-frame clones, though not all of them. V, J and clone size were drawn from that table, and D and trimming were deduced from the DNA. In the table there are 300,000 to 350,000 clones, approximately 83% of which are singletons. The source of this sequence is a man aged 30 to 45 who had recovered from COVID-19. Sequenced input: PBMCs or T cells enriched from blood (not recorded which).

CDR3 nucleotides: TGTGCCAGCAGTACAGGGGCCCAGACCCAGTACTTC. Protein: CASSTGAQTQYF. V usage is TRBV12-3 or TRBV12-4 and J usage is TRBJ2-5; 7 positions match TRBD1. With V trimmed by 5 bases and J by 6 bases, 3 bases remained unmatched. CDR3 length equals 12 residues.